Presented here are 19 T cell receptor beta chains from one specimen sequenced in a study of naive and memory T cell subsets. Study-wide results and limits: Especially in CD8 cells, naive repertoires contained a few larger clonotypes, possibly CD45RA-re-expressing memory cells.

These receptors are not linked to any known antigen. An equimolar mix of two oligonucleotides served as the beta constant-region primer for TRBC1 and TRBC2. The ligated cDNA underwent four PCR rounds using SP2 and nested alpha and beta constant-region primers. One entry per CDR3 protein results from TCRdb running MiXCR on the UMI-ligation and nested PCR reads. This sample has under 150,000 distinct CDR3 sequences, with approximately 20% found just once. The sample taken for sequencing was naive CD8+ T cells from blood. These receptors all come from a human donor in good health.

A remark on this clonotype: A junction boundary mismatches the germline segment, possibly from a read error. The V and J genes are TRBV7-7 and TRBJ2-5; 7 nucleotides agree with TRBD2. Germline values: CDR1 SSHAT, CDR2 FNYEAQ (reference sequence). The CDR3 runs to 14 residues. The CDR3 nucleotides read TGTGCCAGCAGCCTAGCGGCAAACCAAGAGACCCAGTACTTC. This translates into CASSLAANQETQYF.

This clonotype came up once. The chain links TRBV28 to TRBJ2-5; possible D gene TRBD1, 5 bases. Germline V lookup: CDR1 MDHEN, CDR2 SYDVKM. V was trimmed by 5 bases and J by 1 base, leaving 17 bases between them. This CDR3 has 16 residues. The CDR3 protein is CASSPASTVIQETQYF. The CDR3 nucleotides read TGTGCCAGCAGTCCCGCGTCGACAGTCATCCAAGAGACCCAGTACTTC.

This clonotype was observed a few times. The V gene is TRBV12-3 or TRBV12-4, the J gene TRBJ1-6; D perhaps matches TRBD1 (5 bases). Between the trimmed V and J ends, which lost 2 bases and 6 bases, there was a span of 11 bases. CDR3 length equals 15 residues. In nucleotides, the CDR3 is TGTGCCAGCAGTTTACTGGGGCAGCTTAATTCACCCCTCCACTTT. Its protein product is CASSLLGQLNSPLHF.

There are a few counts of this clonotype. This rearrangement joins TRBV28 to TRBJ2-1; 11 bases align to TRBD2. The CDR3 covers 15 residues. The trim removed 5 bases at V and 5 bases at J, leaving 5 bases unmatched. From germline, CDR1 is MDHEN and CDR2 SYDVKM. CDR3: CASSSSGRVDNEQFF. CDR3 nucleotide sequence: TGTGCCAGCAGTAGTAGCGGGAGGGTTGACAATGAGCAGTTCTTC.

In this sample, this clonotype turned up a few times. The rearrangement joins TRBV18 to TRBJ2-7, with D tentatively TRBD1 (6 bases). Germline loops: CDR1 KGHSH, CDR2 LQKENI. Trimming removed 1 base at V and 2 bases at J, with 9 bases between. The length of the CDR3 is 14 residues. This chain's CDR3 is CASSPRDTPYEQYF. The DNA of the CDR3 is TGTGCCAGCTCACCACGGGACACACCCTACGAGCAGTACTTC. The full variable domain, completed using reference TRBV18 and TRBJ2-7, is NAGVMQNPRHLVRRRGQEARLRCSPMKGHSHVYWYRQLPEEGLKFMVYLQKENIIDESGMPKERFSAEFPKEGPSILRIQQVVRGDSAAYFCASSPRDTPYEQYFGPGTRLTVT.

This clonotype was seen a handful of times. The gene calls are TRBV20-1 and TRBJ2-1; possibly TRBD2 for D (5 bases). CDR1 and CDR2 (germline): DFQATT, SNEGSKA (reference sequence). Trimming stripped 5 bases from V and 5 bases from J, with 10 bases between. This CDR3 contains 12 residues. CDR3 in amino acids: CSALGLHNEQFF. As DNA, the CDR3 is TGCAGTGCTCTCGGACTTCACAATGAGCAGTTCTTC.

This chain connects TRBV7-9 to TRBJ1-5; D ambiguous. Germline values: CDR1 SEHNR, CDR2 FQNEAQ (reference sequence). V was clipped by 1 base and J by 4 bases, with 8 bases between them. CDR3 size: 14 residues. CDR3 in DNA: TGTGCCAGCAGCTTAGAGGCGACTAATCAGCCCCAGCATTTT. This sequence encodes CASSLEATNQPQHF. Full variable domain (remainder filled in from reference TRBV7-9 and TRBJ1-5): DTGVSQNPRHKITKRGQNVTFRCDPISEHNRLYWYRQTLGQGPEFLTYFQNEAQLEKSRLLSDRFSAERPKGSFSTLEIQRTEQGDSAMYLCASSLEATNQPQHFGDGTRLSIL.

The rearrangement links TRBV7-9 to TRBJ2-3; TRBD2 matches at 9 bases. This CDR3 is built from 16 residues. The germline V gene has CDR1 SEHNR and CDR2 FQNEAQ (reference sequence). J gave up 1 base and V 5 bases, and 7 bases lay outside the gene matches. CDR3 coding DNA: TGTGCCAGCAGCACCTGGACTAGCGAAGGCACAGATACGCAGTATTTT. This gives the protein CASSTWTSEGTDTQYF.

To note about this clonotype: The conserved phenylalanine or tryptophan is not found at the CDR3 terminus, so this likely reflects a read error. The V and J genes are TRBV27 and TRBJ1-6; 7 positions agree with TRBD1. V lost 5 bases to trimming and J lost 5 bases; unmatched junction nucleotides: 3. This CDR3 has 14 amino acids. The germline V gene has CDR1 MNHEY and CDR2 SMNVEV (reference sequence). The CDR3 nucleotides read TGTGCCAGCAGTCCCGGGACAGATAATTCACCCCTCCACTTA. Translation: CASSPGTDNSPLHL.

This clonotype was observed many times. The chain has TRBV12-3 or TRBV12-4 and TRBJ2-5; 10 nucleotides align to TRBD2. The CDR3 contains 18 residues. The V and J ends lost 6 bases and 5 bases, in that order; junction bases with no gene match: 18. CDR3 coding DNA: TGTGCCAGCAGCCGTCTGGGGCTAGCGGGAGAAGGTCGGGAGACCCAGTACTTC. Translating it yields CASSRLGLAGEGRETQYF.

In this sample, this clonotype turned up many times. V and J are TRBV7-8 and TRBJ1-2; 7 bases agree with TRBD1. The germline V gene has CDR1 SGHVS and CDR2 FQNEAQ. This CDR3 has 16 residues. The trim removed 5 bases at V and 4 bases at J, leaving 13 bases unmatched. The DNA of the CDR3 is TGTGCCAGCAGCCTAGAGGTGTGGGGACAGTCCTATGGCTACACCTTC. Amino acid sequence: CASSLEVWGQSYGYTF.

CDR3 region: CSVMGLSGYEQFF. For the CDR3, the DNA is TGCAGCGTTATGGGACTAAGCGGATATGAGCAGTTCTTC. V and J are TRBV29-1 and TRBJ2-1, with 7 positions matching TRBD2. The CDR3 consists of 13 residues. After removal of 5 bases from V and 8 bases from J, the junction contained 9 bases not matched to a gene. Germline V CDR1 and CDR2: SQVTM, ANQGSEA.

This clonotype was picked up a small number of times. J is TRBJ2-3 and V is TRBV5-6; the match to TRBD1 covers 7 bases. The germline gives CDR1 SGHDT, CDR2 YYEEEE. The CDR3 is 15 amino acids. V lost 2 bases and J lost 1; bases outside the gene matches: 4. CDR3: CASSFGQEGTDTQYF. The CDR3 bases are TGTGCCAGCAGCTTTGGACAGGAGGGCACAGATACGCAGTATTTT.

This chain uses TRBV28 with TRBJ2-2, with 16 bases aligning to TRBD2. The CDR3 totals 18 residues. The germline V gene has CDR1 MDHEN and CDR2 SYDVKM. With 6 bases clipped from V and 7 bases from J, the junction kept 11 bases outside the gene matches. CDR3 amino acids: CASSPGTSGRAYSGELFF. CDR3 in DNA: TGTGCCAGCAGCCCCGGGACTAGCGGGAGGGCCTATAGCGGGGAGCTGTTTTTT.

In its sample, this clonotype was seen a few times. This chain uses TRBV5-6 with TRBJ2-1; maybe TRBD2 (5 bases). The CDR3 length is 15 residues. Per the germline V gene, CDR1 is SGHDT and CDR2 is YYEEEE. The germline V and J ends were trimmed by 0 bases and 1 base, with 8 bases remaining between them. The CDR3 protein is CASSLGRRSYNEQFF. CDR3 nucleotides: TGTGCCAGCAGCTTGGGGAGGAGGTCCTACAATGAGCAGTTCTTC.

This clonotype was observed a handful of times. This sequence joins TRBV14 and TRBJ2-7, with 15 bases that match TRBD2. Germline V gene data show CDR1 as SGHDN and CDR2 as FVKESK. This CDR3 contains 16 residues. Germline trimming cut 4 bases from V and 4 bases from J; bases unmatched to any gene: 5. Here the CDR3 DNA reads TGTGCCAGCAGCCCAGGACTAGCGGGAGGGCCGTACGAGCAGTACTTC. Amino acid sequence: CASSPGLAGGPYEQYF.

This clonotype came up many times. This chain connects TRBV6-2 or TRBV6-3 to TRBJ2-7; D might be TRBD2 (5 bases). The CDR3 contains 12 residues. Between the trimmed V and J ends, which lost 7 bases and 3 bases, there was a span of 10 bases. From germline, CDR1 is MNHEY and CDR2 SVGEGT. CDR3 in amino acids: CASTSGGYEQYF. The CDR3 DNA is TGTGCCAGCACCAGCGGAGGCTACGAGCAGTACTTC.

This clonotype was detected a few times. The chain combines TRBV12-3 or TRBV12-4 with TRBJ1-2, with D unclear. The V end lost 6 bases, the J end lost 5 bases, and 13 bases lay between the germline ends. The CDR3 is 13 amino acids. The CDR3 is CASSPEEPYGYTF. The DNA of the CDR3 is TGTGCCAGCAGCCCTGAGGAACCTTATGGCTACACCTTC.

The CDR3 sequence: CSASGGTFSYEQYF. CDR3 nucleotides: TGCAGTGCTTCAGGGGGGACCTTCTCCTACGAGCAGTACTTC. The V and J genes are TRBV20-1 and TRBJ2-7; possibly TRBD1 for D (7 bases). Per germline, CDR1 DFQATT and CDR2 SNEGSKA (reference sequence). V gave up 5 bases and J gave up 0 bases, with 14 bases separating them. This CDR3 comprises 14 residues.